Shown below are 6 T cell receptor beta chains from a single sample sequenced in a study of blood T cell repertoires in COVID-19. Profiled with immunoSEQ multiplex PCR; TCRdb holds only in-frame clones, not every one. The sample has 180,000 or so clones, about nine tenths seen once; the top ten hold around 7%. The specimen was peripheral blood. The receptors stem from a man in his forties with acute or convalescent COVID-19.

The chain has TRBV6-2 or TRBV6-3 and TRBJ2-7, with D unresolved. The germline CDR1 and CDR2 sequences are MNHEY and SVGEGT. The V and J ends lost 2 bases and 4 bases respectively, with 18 bases between them. There are 16 residues in the CDR3. In nucleotides, the CDR3 is TGTGCCAGCAGTTACCCGACGGGTCGGTCTGAGTACGAGCAGTACTTC. It codes for CASSYPTGRSEYEQYF.

This chain connects TRBV24-1 to TRBJ2-5; possible D gene TRBD1, 7 bases. V was clipped by 2 bases and J by 6 bases, with 15 bases between them. The CDR3 has 15 residues. Germline lookup yields CDR1 KGHDR and CDR2 SFDVKD. The CDR3 loop reads CATSDSRQGGKTQYF. In DNA form, the CDR3 reads TGTGCCACCAGTGATTCCCGACAGGGCGGGAAGACCCAGTACTTC.

The rearrangement uses TRBV3-1 (or the pseudogene TRBV3-2) and TRBJ1-2, with D perhaps TRBD1 (6 bases). The CDR3 runs to 14 residues. Looked up from germline, CDR1 is LGHDT and CDR2 is YNNKEL (reference sequence). V lost 1 base and J lost 5, with 11 bases in between. CDR3 sequence (DNA): TGTGCCAGCAGCCAAGGGGAGGGGGTGTATGGCTACACCTTC. The encoded protein is CASSQGEGVYGYTF.

The V gene is TRBV27, the J gene TRBJ2-3; 8 bases line up with TRBD2. CDR1 and CDR2 from the germline V gene are MNHEY and SMNVEV (reference sequence). With 4 bases clipped from V and 5 bases from J, the junction kept 8 bases outside the gene matches. The CDR3 is 15 residues long. The CDR3 coding sequence is TGTGCCAGCAGTTCCGCGGGGGGTTGGGAAGATACGCAGTATTTT. This encodes CASSSAGGWEDTQYF.

The chain uses TRBV19 and TRBJ1-2; 8 nucleotides align to TRBD1. Germline CDR1 is LNHDA and CDR2 is SQIVND (reference sequence). Losses at the gene ends were 5 bases for V and 4 bases for J; bases not matched to a gene: 12. The CDR3 is 16 residues long. In DNA, the CDR3 is TGTGCCAGTAGTTTTATGGACAGGGCGACTACCTATGGCTACACCTTC. Residues: CASSFMDRATTYGYTF.

This clone turned up a few times. This chain connects TRBV19 to TRBJ1-6; D is ambiguous. Germline V lookup: CDR1 LNHDA, CDR2 SQIVND (reference sequence). V shed 0 bases and J shed 10 bases, with 19 bases lying between them. The CDR3 spans 17 residues. The CDR3: CASSIDIGPMAGSPLHF. The CDR3 DNA sequence: TGTGCCAGTAGTATAGATATAGGCCCGATGGCGGGATCACCCCTCCACTTT.